This T cell receptor (beta chain) originates from a study of blood T cell repertoires in COVID-19. Clones were sequenced by immunoSEQ multiplex PCR, and TCRdb holds only the in-frame ones, with some missing. Here the sample spans about 87,000 clones, approximately 88% being singletons. V lost 5 bases and J 3 bases, leaving 14 bases between the germline ends. The CDR3 is 15 residues long. Germline CDR1 reads LNHDA; CDR2 reads SQIVND (reference sequence). V gene TRBV19 combines with J gene TRBJ2-1; the D gene is possibly TRBD2 (6 bases). The material sequenced was peripheral blood. The receptor comes from an older man with acute or convalescent COVID-19. CDR3 protein: CASSGRGSHYNEQFF. The CDR3 region has the DNA TGTGCCAGTAGTGGACGGGGGAGTCACTACAATGAGCAGTTCTTC. The entire variable domain, with the rest obtained from reference TRBV19 and TRBJ2-1, is as follows: DGGITQSPKYLFRKEGQNVTLSCEQNLNHDAMYWYRQDPGQGLRLIYYSQIVNDFQKGDIAEGYSVSREKKESFPLTVTSAQKNPTAFYLCASSGRGSHYNEQFFGPGTRLTVL.